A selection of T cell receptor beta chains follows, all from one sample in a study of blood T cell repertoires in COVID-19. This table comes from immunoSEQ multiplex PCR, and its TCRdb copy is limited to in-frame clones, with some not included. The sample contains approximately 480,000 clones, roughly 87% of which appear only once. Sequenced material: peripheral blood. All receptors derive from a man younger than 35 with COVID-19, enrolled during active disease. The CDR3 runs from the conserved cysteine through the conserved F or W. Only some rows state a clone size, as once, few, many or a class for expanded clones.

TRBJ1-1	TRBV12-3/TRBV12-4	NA	CASSPDRGRAFF
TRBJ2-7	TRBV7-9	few	CASSLEGGLAGAEQYF
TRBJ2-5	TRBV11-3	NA	CASSPLVLLVKETQYF
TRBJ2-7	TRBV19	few	CASTPAGDTYEQYF
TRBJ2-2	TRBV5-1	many	CASSSLAGGLNTGELFF
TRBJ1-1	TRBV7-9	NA	CASSYLDRAVEAFF
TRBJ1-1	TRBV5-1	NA	CATSGQGTEAFF
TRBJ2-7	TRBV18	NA	CASSPGQVGEQYF
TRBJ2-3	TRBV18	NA	CASSIAPGQGARYTQYF
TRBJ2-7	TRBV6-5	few	CASSYFGQTYEQYF
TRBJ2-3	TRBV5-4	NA	CASSLPGVDTQYF
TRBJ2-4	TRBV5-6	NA	CASSRLARGLAKNIQYF
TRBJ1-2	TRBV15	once	CATSSGTGVLYGYTF
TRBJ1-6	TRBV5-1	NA	CASTLQAADNSPLHF
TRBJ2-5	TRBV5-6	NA	CASSLDAEETQYF
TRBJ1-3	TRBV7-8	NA	CASSLSGGSGNTIYF
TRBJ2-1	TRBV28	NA	CASSLTTTSHEQFF
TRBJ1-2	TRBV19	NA	CATNRAGYGYTF
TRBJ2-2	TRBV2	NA	CASTPGETGELFF
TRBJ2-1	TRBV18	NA	CASSINGNYNEQFF
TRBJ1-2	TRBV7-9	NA	CASSLASGYGYTF
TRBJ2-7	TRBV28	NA	CASSLRLAGGYEQYF